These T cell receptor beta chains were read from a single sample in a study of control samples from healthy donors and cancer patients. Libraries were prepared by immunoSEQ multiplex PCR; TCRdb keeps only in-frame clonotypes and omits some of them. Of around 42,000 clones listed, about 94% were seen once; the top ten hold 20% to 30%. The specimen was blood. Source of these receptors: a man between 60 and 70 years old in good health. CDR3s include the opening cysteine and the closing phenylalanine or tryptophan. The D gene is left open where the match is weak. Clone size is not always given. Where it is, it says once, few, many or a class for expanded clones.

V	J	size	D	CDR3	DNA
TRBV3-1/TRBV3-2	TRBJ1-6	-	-	CASSQDRSGRPLHF	TGTGCCAGCAGCCAAGACAGGAGCGGACGGCCCCTCCACTTT
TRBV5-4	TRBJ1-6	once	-	CASSFNEGTSPLHF	TGTGCCAGCAGCTTTAATGAGGGAACTTCACCCCTCCACTTT
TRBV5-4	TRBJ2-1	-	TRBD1	CASSGQGNNEQFF	TGTGCCAGCAGCGGACAGGGAAACAATGAGCAGTTCTTC
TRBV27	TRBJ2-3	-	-	CASRAASTDTQYF	TGTGCCAGCAGGGCGGCCAGCACAGATACGCAGTATTTT
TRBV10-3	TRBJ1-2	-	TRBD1	CAISESSGGTFGYTF	TGTGCCATCAGTGAGTCTTCAGGGGGCACGTTTGGCTACACCTTC
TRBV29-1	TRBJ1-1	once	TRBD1	CSVGTGPMNTEAFF	TGCAGCGTTGGGACAGGCCCCATGAACACTGAAGCTTTCTTT
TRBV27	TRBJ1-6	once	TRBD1	CASSPGDSADSPLHF	TGTGCCAGCAGTCCCGGGGACAGTGCCGATTCACCCCTCCACTTT
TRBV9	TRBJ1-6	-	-	CASKMRDTSSYNSPLHF	TGTGCCAGTAAAATGCGGGACACCAGCTCCTATAATTCACCCCTCCACTTT
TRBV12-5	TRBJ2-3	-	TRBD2	CASGLAGGPTDTQYF	TGTGCTAGTGGTCTAGCGGGAGGGCCGACAGATACGCAGTATTTT
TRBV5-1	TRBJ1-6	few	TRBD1	CASSSGQGNSPLHF	TGCGCCAGCAGCTCGGGACAGGGGAATTCACCCCTCCACTTT
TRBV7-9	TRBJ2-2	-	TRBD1	CASSSTGGNGELFF	TGTGCCAGCAGCTCGACAGGGGGTAACGGGGAGCTGTTTTTT
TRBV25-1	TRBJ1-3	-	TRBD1	CASSVTGTGNTIYF	TGTGCCAGCAGTGTGACAGGGACCGGAAACACCATATATTTT
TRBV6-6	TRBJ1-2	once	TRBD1	CASSLDDRTGGDGYTF	TGTGCCAGCAGTCTAGACGACAGGACAGGGGGCGATGGCTACACCTTC
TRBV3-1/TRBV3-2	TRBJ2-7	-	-	CASSQGRYEQYF	TGTGCCAGCAGCCAAGGGAGATACGAGCAGTACTTC
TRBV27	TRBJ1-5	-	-	CASSYIRDIGAWTYCQPQHF	TGTGCCAGCAGTTATATACGGGACATTGGGGCCTGGACATATTGTCAGCCCCAGCATTTT
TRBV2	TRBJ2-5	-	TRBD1	CASSEQGAHETQYF	TGTGCCAGCAGTGAACAGGGGGCGCATGAGACCCAGTACTTC
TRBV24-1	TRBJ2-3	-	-	CATSDGGLRESRTDTQYF	TGTGCCACCAGTGATGGGGGTCTAAGGGAGAGTCGCACAGATACGCAGTATTTT
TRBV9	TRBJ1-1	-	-	CASSVAGPGTEAFF	TGTGCCAGCAGCGTAGCGGGGCCCGGAACTGAAGCTTTCTTT
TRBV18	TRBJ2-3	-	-	CASSPPSGRVEDTQYF	TGTGCCAGCTCACCACCAAGTGGGCGGGTAGAAGATACGCAGTATTTT
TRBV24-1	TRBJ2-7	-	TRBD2	CATSDFSGGDHEQYF	TGTGCCACCAGTGATTTTTCGGGGGGGGACCACGAGCAGTACTTC
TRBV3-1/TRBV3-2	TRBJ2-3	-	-	CASSQGGKDTQYF	TGTGCCAGCAGCCAAGGGGGGAAGGATACGCAGTATTTT
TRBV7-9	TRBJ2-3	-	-	CASSLRRPGTDTQYF	TGTGCCAGCAGCTTAAGGAGGCCGGGCACAGATACGCAGTATTTT
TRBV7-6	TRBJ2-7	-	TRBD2	CASSSESGTRMEYEQYF	TGTGCCAGCAGCTCCGAGAGCGGGACTAGAATGGAATACGAGCAGTACTTC
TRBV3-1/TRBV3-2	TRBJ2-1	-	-	CASSQGSANEQFF	TGTGCCAGCAGCCAAGGTAGCGCCAATGAGCAGTTCTTC
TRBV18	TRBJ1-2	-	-	CASPGGDYGYTF	TGTGCCAGCCCCGGGGGAGACTATGGCTACACCTTC
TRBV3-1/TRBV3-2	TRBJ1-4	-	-	CASSRGQTGGYEKLFF	TGTGCCAGCAGCCGCGGACAAACGGGGGGCTATGAAAAACTGTTTTTT
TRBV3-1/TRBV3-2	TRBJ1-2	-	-	CASSQGSDGYTF	TGTGCCAGCAGCCAGGGATCTGATGGCTACACCTTC
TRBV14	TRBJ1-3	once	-	CASSQGGRPFSGNTIYF	TGTGCCAGCAGCCAAGGAGGGCGGCCGTTCTCTGGAAACACCATATATTTT
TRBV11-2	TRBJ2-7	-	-	CASSATQGVGEQYF	TGTGCCAGCAGCGCGACGCAGGGTGTAGGCGAGCAGTACTTC
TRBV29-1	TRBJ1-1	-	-	CSVVWRGNTEAFF	TGCAGCGTTGTATGGAGGGGCAATACTGAAGCTTTCTTT
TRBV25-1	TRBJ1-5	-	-	CASSEGGNRNQPQHF	TGTGCCAGCAGTGAAGGGGGTAATCGCAATCAGCCCCAGCATTTT
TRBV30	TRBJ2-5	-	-	CAWDPRKGRETQYF	TGTGCCTGGGATCCACGCAAGGGGCGGGAGACCCAGTACTTC
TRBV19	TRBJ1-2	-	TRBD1	CASKWDRGNYGYTF	TGTGCCAGTAAGTGGGACAGGGGTAACTATGGCTACACCTTC
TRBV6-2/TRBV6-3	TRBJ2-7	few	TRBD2	CASSSALAADSYEQYF	TGTGCCAGCAGTTCCGCTCTAGCGGCAGACTCCTACGAGCAGTACTTC